The 12 T cell receptor beta chains reported below all come from one sample, sequenced in a study of T cells in Graves' hyperthyroidism and ophthalmopathy. RNA transcripts served as the template for amplifying TCR beta CDR3 regions. A set of HTBI primers served as the primers for a first-round RT-PCR of the TCR CDR3. TCRdb re-derived calls from the multiplex PCR reads in MiXCR, one entry per CDR3 protein. The table shows about 290,000 distinct CDR3 sequences, with approximately 15% occurring only once. The specimen sequenced was blood. The receptors were sampled from a woman between 55 and 75 years old with Graves' ophthalmopathy.

This clonotype was recorded once. J is TRBJ1-4 and V is TRBV4-3; TRBD1 might be the D (5 bases). The CDR3 covers 17 residues. Germline V lookup: CDR1 LGHNA, CDR2 YSLEER. V gave up 3 bases and J gave up 2 bases, with 16 bases separating them. The CDR3 DNA reads as TGCGCCAGCAGCCAGATTGGTAGGGGTATCACTAATGAAAAACTGTTTTTT. Protein: CASSQIGRGITNEKLFF.

Notes on this clonotype: A much larger clone differs by one base, so this may be a read error. The rearrangement links TRBV6-1 to TRBJ2-3, with D perhaps TRBD1 or TRBD2 (5 bases each). Germline CDR1 MNHNS, CDR2 SASEGT. V was trimmed by 6 bases and J by 4 bases, leaving 11 bases between them. This CDR3 is built from 13 residues. Here the CDR3 DNA reads TGTGCCAGCAGGAGGGGCGGAGCAGATACGCAGTATTTT. It is translated as CASRRGGADTQYF.

This clonotype was observed at least ten times. The CDR3 bases are TGCAGCACCACCCGTTTGGGGGGATTAATTAGCCGAGAGACCCAGTACTTC. It is translated as CSTTRLGGLISRETQYF. The V and J genes are TRBV29-1 and TRBJ2-5, with a tentative D call TRBD2 (6 bases). Germline V gene lookup returns CDR1 SQVTM and CDR2 ANQGSEA. The V end was cut by 8 bases, the J end by 4 bases, with 29 bases between. This CDR3 has 17 amino acids.

Note on this clonotype: With a much larger clone just one base away, this may be a read error. V usage is TRBV27 and J usage is TRBJ1-5; 8 bases line up with TRBD1. Germline trimming cut 5 bases from V and 9 bases from J; bases unmatched to any gene: 12. The CDR3 spans 15 residues. Germline CDR1 is MNHEY and CDR2 is SMNVEV (reference sequence). In nucleotides, the CDR3 is TGTGCCAGCAGTATCAGACAGGGGTCAGGACCGCCCCAGCATTTT. Amino acid sequence: CASSIRQGSGPPQHF.

This clonotype was seen ten or more times. The genes are TRBV20-1 and TRBJ1-5; D possibly corresponds to TRBD1 (6 bases). Germline-derived CDR1 and CDR2 are DFQATT and SNEGSKA (reference sequence). Trimming cost V 5 bases and J 5 bases, with 13 bases left between them. The CDR3 is 13 amino acids. The CDR3 sequence is CSAGGHSDQPQHF. In nucleotides, the CDR3 is TGCAGTGCTGGGGGGCACAGTGATCAGCCCCAGCATTTT.

A remark on this clonotype: A single base separates this from a much larger clone, so it may be a read error. CDR3 in amino acids: CSAPPRGQAGNEQFF. The CDR3 bases are TGCAGTGCCCCGCCAAGGGGGCAAGCGGGGAATGAGCAGTTCTTC. This chain joins TRBV20-1 and TRBJ2-1, with D possibly being TRBD1 or TRBD2 (7 bases each). Germline CDR1 reads DFQATT; CDR2 reads SNEGSKA (reference sequence). V lost 6 bases and J lost 7, with 22 bases in between. The CDR3 runs 15 residues.

In its sample, this clonotype was seen a few times. The chain couples TRBV6-2 or TRBV6-3 to TRBJ2-1; 8 positions match TRBD1. The CDR3 is made up of 15 amino acids. In germline, CDR1 is MNHEY, CDR2 SVGEGT. With V trimmed by 5 bases and J by 6 bases, 9 bases remained unmatched. CDR3 residues: CASSTPGQVTNEQFF. The CDR3 nucleotides are TGTGCCAGCAGTACCCCGGGACAGGTAACCAATGAGCAGTTCTTC.

Worth noting for this clonotype: A much larger clone is a single base away; this may be a read error. The genes are TRBV7-9 and TRBJ2-5; either TRBD1 or TRBD2 may supply D (5 bases each). The DNA matches TRBJ2-1 better at its end, which makes the J call doubtful. This CDR3 region has 17 residues. Germline assignment: CDR1 SEHNR and CDR2 FQNEAQ (reference sequence). The CDR3 sequence is CASSLPRGPNWEETQFF. CDR3 sequence (DNA): TGTGCCAGCAGCTTACCTCGGGGACCCAATTGGGAAGAGACCCAGTTCTTC.

The genes are TRBV28 and TRBJ1-2, with TRBD1 matching over 12 bases. Germline values: CDR1 MDHEN, CDR2 SYDVKM. Trimming at V came to 6 bases and at J to 8 bases, leaving 10 bases not matched to a gene. CDR3 length: 15 residues. In nucleotides, the CDR3 is TGTGCCAGCAGCCGCGGGACAGGGGGCGCAGGCGGCTACACCTTC. Translated, it gives CASSRGTGGAGGYTF.

This rearrangement joins TRBV5-1 to TRBJ2-2; 9 bases are a match to TRBD1. V shed 3 bases, J shed 0 bases, and the junction held 3 bases outside the gene matches. CDR1 is SGHRS, CDR2 YFSETQ, per germline. CDR3 length: 16 amino acids. The CDR3 DNA sequence: TGCGCCAGCAGCTCACGACAGGGGGCGAACACCGGGGAGCTGTTTTTT. Translation: CASSSRQGANTGELFF.

This clonotype was seen only once. The chain uses TRBV6-8 and TRBJ2-2; 7 bases map to TRBD1. Per germline, CDR1 MNHGY and CDR2 SAAAGT. The V segment lost 7 bases and the J segment 8 bases; nucleotides outside the gene matches: 10. This CDR3 comprises 14 residues. CDR3 region: CASKYDRDAGELFF. DNA of the CDR3: TGTGCCAGCAAATATGACAGGGATGCTGGGGAGCTGTTTTTT.

This clonotype was detected many times. The chain uses TRBV7-8 and TRBJ2-5; D is unresolved. The CDR3 spans 16 residues. The germline V gene has CDR1 SGHVS and CDR2 FQNEAQ. The ends were cut back, 0 bases at V and 5 bases at J, with 16 bases in the middle. The CDR3 coding sequence is TGTGCCAGCAGCTTAGCGCAGGCGGAGAGATGGGAGACCCAGTACTTC. It translates to CASSLAQAERWETQYF.